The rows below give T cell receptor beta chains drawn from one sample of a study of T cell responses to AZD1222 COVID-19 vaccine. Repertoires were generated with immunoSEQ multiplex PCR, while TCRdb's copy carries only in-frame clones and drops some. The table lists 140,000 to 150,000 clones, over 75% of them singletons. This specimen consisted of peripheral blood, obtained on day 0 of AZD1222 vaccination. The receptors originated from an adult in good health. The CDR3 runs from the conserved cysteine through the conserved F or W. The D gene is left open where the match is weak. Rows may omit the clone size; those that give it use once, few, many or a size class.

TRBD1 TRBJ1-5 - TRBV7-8 TGTGCCAGCAGCTTAGAGGGGGCTTTGAGCAATCAGCCCCAGCATTTT CASSLEGALSNQPQHF
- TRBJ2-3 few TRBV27 TGTGCCAGCAGTCTCGCCTCTATAGTAGATACGCAGTATTTT CASSLASIVDTQYF
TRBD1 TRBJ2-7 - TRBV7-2 TGTGCCAGCAGCCTCGGGTCGGGACAGTTCTACGAGCAGTACTTC CASSLGSGQFYEQYF
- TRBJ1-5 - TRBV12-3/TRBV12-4 TGTGCCAGCAGCCCGGGCGCGGATCAGCCCCAGCATTTT CASSPGADQPQHF
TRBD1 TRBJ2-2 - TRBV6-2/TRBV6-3 TGTGCCAGCAGTTACTCCTTAGACAGGGCGAGGAGGACCGGGGAGCTGTTTTTT CASSYSLDRARRTGELFF
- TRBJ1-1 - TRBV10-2 TGCGCCAGCAGTGAGCCCTATTATGAAGCTTTCTTT CASSEPYYEAFF
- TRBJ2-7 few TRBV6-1 TGTGCCAGCAGTGAGTCTCCCGGGGTCGTGCAGTACTTC CASSESPGVVQYF
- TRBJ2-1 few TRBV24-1 TGTGCCACCAGTGGTGCGGGACTCTCCTACAATGAGCAGTTCTTC CATSGAGLSYNEQFF
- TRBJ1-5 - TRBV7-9 TGTGCCAGCAGTCGGGACATTAGCAATCGGCCCCAGCATTTT CASSRDISNRPQHF
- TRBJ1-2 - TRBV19 TGTGCCAGTAGTCGACAGGCTTCGGGGGGAGATGGCTACACCTTC CASSRQASGGDGYTF
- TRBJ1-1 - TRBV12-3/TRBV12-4 TGTGCCAGCAGTTTGTTTGGCAACACTGAAGCTTTCTTT CASSLFGNTEAFF
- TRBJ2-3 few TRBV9 TGTGCCAGCAGCGTAGTTAGGGGTACGCAGTATTTT CASSVVRGTQYF
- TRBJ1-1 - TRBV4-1 TGCGCCAGCAGCCAAGGAGCCCCTCCTTGGGGGAACACTGAAGCTTTCTTT CASSQGAPPWGNTEAFF
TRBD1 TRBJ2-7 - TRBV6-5 TGTGCCAGCAGACCCCTAGGACAGGGAGCCTACGAGCAGTACTTC CASRPLGQGAYEQYF
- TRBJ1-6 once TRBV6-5 TGTGCCAGCAGACCGGACCCCTCACCCCTCCACTTT CASRPDPSPLHF
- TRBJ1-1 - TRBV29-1 TGCAGCGTTGGTAGGGACAACCAGAACACTGAAGCTTTCTTT CSVGRDNQNTEAFF
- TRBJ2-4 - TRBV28 TGTGCCAGCAGTGTAGCCGAAAACATTCAGTACTTC CASSVAENIQYF
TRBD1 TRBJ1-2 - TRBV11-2 TGTGCCAGCAGCTTAAGTCAGGGGGCCTATGGCTACACCTTC CASSLSQGAYGYTF
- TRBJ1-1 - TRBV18 TGTGCCAGCTCACCACCGTTGACTCAAGCTTTCTTT CASSPPLTQAFF
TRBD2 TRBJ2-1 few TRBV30 TGTGCCTGGAGCCGAATTCAAACTAGCGGGGTTTACAATGAGCAGTTCTTC CAWSRIQTSGVYNEQFF
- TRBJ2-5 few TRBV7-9 TGTGCCAGCAGCTTAGGGCAGGCGTCCTTACAAGAGACCCAGTACTTC CASSLGQASLQETQYF
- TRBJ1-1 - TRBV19 TGTGCCAGTATCCCTGGGGACACTCGATTTGCTTTCTTT CASIPGDTRFAFF
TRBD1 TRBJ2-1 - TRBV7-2 TGTGCCAGCAGCTTGGACAGGGGTGGATACAATGAGCAGTTCTTC CASSLDRGGYNEQFF
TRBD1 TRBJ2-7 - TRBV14 TGTGCCAGCAGCCCCCTTAAAACAGGGGGGAGCGACGAGCAGTACTTC CASSPLKTGGSDEQYF
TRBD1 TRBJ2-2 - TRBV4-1 TGCGCCAGCAATTTCGGGACAGGGGGATCCACCGGGGAGCTGTTTTTT CASNFGTGGSTGELFF
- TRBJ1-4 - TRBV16 TGTGCCAGCAGCCAATCCAGGGAAGGACTGTTTTTT CASSQSREGLFF
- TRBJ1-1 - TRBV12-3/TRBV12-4 TGTGCCAGCAGTTTAAGCCTGACCACTGAAGCTTTCTTT CASSLSLTTEAFF
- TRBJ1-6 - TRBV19 TGTGCCAGTAGTCCCGACTTCAATTCACCCCTCCACTTT CASSPDFNSPLHF
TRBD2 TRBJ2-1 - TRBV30 TGTGCCTGCTCTCCTAGCGGATCCCCTGCGCAGTTCTTC CACSPSGSPAQFF
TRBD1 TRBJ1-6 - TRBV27 TGTGCCAGCAGTTTAGACCAGGGGGGATCACCCCTCCACTTT CASSLDQGGSPLHF
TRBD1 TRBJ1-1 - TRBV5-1 TGCGCCAGCAGCTTGGGGACAGGGGACACTGAAGCTTTCTTT CASSLGTGDTEAFF
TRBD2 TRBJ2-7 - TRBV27 TGTGCCAGCGGAGGAGCGGGAGGGCCTCGGGAGCAGTACTTC CASGGAGGPREQYF
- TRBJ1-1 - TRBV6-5 TGTGCCAGCAAGGACGCGGGGAACACTGAAGCTTTCTTT CASKDAGNTEAFF
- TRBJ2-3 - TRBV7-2 TGTGCCAGCAGCTCGGTATTGGGGTCCGGGGCAGATACGCAGTATTTT CASSSVLGSGADTQYF
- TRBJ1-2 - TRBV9 TGTGCCAGCAGCGTTCAGGGTCGCTACACCTTC CASSVQGRYTF
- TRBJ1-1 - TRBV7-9 TGTGCCATAGAGGGGAACACTGAAGCTTTCTTT CAIEGNTEAFF
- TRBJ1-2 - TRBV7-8 TGTGCCAGCAGCTACGACAGGCACCATGGCTACACCTTC CASSYDRHHGYTF
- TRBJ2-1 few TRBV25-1 TGTGCCAGCAGTCCCGGGGACAATGAGCAGTTCTTC CASSPGDNEQFF
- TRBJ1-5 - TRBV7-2 TGTGCCAGCCGCGGGGGGGGGACGAATCAGCCCCAGCATTTT CASRGGGTNQPQHF
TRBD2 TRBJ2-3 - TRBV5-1 TGCGCCAGCAGCTTTAGCGGGACCGACACAGATACGCAGTATTTT CASSFSGTDTDTQYF
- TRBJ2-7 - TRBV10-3 TGTGCCATCAGGGCTAGGGATCTTGGGGCCGAGCAGTACTTC CAIRARDLGAEQYF
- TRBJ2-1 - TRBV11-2 TGTGCCAGCAGCTTAGGAAACGGGGTCGCGCGAAATGAGCAGTTCTTC CASSLGNGVARNEQFF
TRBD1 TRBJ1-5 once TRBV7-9 TGTGCCAGCAGCAGAGGGGGCCCCCGCAATCAGCCCCAGCATTTT CASSRGGPRNQPQHF
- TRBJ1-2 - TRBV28 TGTGCCAGCAGTGGGGGAATCTATGGCTACACCTTC CASSGGIYGYTF
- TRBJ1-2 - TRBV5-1 TGCGCCAGCAGCTTGTATATGGCTTATGGCTACACCTTC CASSLYMAYGYTF
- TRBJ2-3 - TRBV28 TGTGCCAGCAGTTTAGGAGGACGAAGAACAGATACGCAGTATTTT CASSLGGRRTDTQYF
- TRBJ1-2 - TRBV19 TGTGCCAGTAGGAGGACGGACTATTATGGCTACACCTTC CASRRTDYYGYTF
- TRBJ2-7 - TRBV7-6 TGTGCCAGCAGCTTAGAGGGACGCGAGCAGTACTTC CASSLEGREQYF
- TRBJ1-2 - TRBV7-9 TGTGCCAGCAGCCCCAAACAGGGCCATGGCTACACCTTC CASSPKQGHGYTF
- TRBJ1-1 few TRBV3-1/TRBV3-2 TGTGCCAGCAGCCAAGAAAGAGAGCGTTGGAGTGAAGCTTTCTTT CASSQERERWSEAFF
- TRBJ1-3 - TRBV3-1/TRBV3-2 TGTGCCAGCCTAGACAGCCCCTCTGGAAACACCATATATTTT CASLDSPSGNTIYF
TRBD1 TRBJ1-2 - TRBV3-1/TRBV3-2 TGTGCCAGCAGCCCAGGGGGCGCTGGCTATGGCTACACCTTC CASSPGGAGYGYTF